Shown below are 28 T cell receptor beta chains from a single sample sequenced in a study of blood T cell repertoires in COVID-19 (dated by TCRdb to 2018 to 2021). Preparation of the library involved the immunoSEQ multiplex PCR assay. TCRdb retrieved this table from immuneACCESS and kept in-frame rearrangements only. Not all clones are present; in checked studies, unresolved V genes account for under half, and no reason is known for the remainder. The sample table contains around 250,000 clones; only one count was recorded for about four fifths of them. More than 3% of the sample lies in the top ten. The sequenced material came from PBMCs or T cells enriched from blood (not recorded which). The receptors originated from a man between 45 and 60 years old who had recovered from COVID-19.

The J gene is TRBJ1-6, the V gene TRBV18, with 8 bases identical to TRBD1. The CDR3 totals 14 residues. Looked up from germline, CDR1 is KGHSH and CDR2 is LQKENI. V dropped 3 bases and J dropped 11; count of bases not matched to a gene: 6. The CDR3 DNA reads TGTGCCAGCTCACCGGGGACAGGAACCACACCCCTCCACTTT. Translating gives CASSPGTGTTPLHF.

The chain has TRBV11-3 and TRBJ1-3; no definite D call. Between the trimmed V and J ends, which lost 2 bases and 6 bases, there was a span of 17 bases. Germline-derived CDR1 and CDR2 are SGHNT and YENEEA. The CDR3 consists of 16 residues. CDR3: CASSLLSPGSLNTIYF. CDR3 DNA sequence: TGTGCCAGCAGCTTACTATCACCCGGGTCCTTAAACACCATATATTTT.

V usage is TRBV5-1 and J usage is TRBJ1-4, with a tentative D call TRBD1 (5 bases). This CDR3 contains 13 residues. Germline-derived CDR1 and CDR2 are SGHRS and YFSETQ. V dropped 3 bases and J dropped 8 bases, with 11 bases sitting between them. This CDR3 is CASSSGDVEKLFF. The DNA for the CDR3 is TGCGCCAGCAGCTCGGGGGACGTCGAAAAACTGTTTTTT. Full variable domain (outside the CDR3, taken from reference TRBV5-1 and TRBJ1-4): KAGVTQTPRYLIKTRGQQVTLSCSPISGHRSVSWYQQTPGQGLQFLFEYFSETQRNKGNFPGRFSGRQFSNSRSEMNVSTLELGDSALYLCASSSGDVEKLFFGSGTQLSVL.

The chain carries TRBV5-1 and TRBJ2-5; 10 nucleotides line up with TRBD2. From germline, CDR1 is SGHRS and CDR2 YFSETQ. J gave up 2 bases and V 3 bases, and 7 bases lay outside the gene matches. The CDR3 extends over 16 amino acids. CDR3 protein: CASSWTGLAVQETQYF. In DNA, the CDR3 is TGCGCCAGCAGCTGGACAGGACTAGCGGTGCAAGAGACCCAGTACTTC. The entire variable domain, with the rest obtained from reference TRBV5-1 and TRBJ2-5, is as follows: KAGVTQTPRYLIKTRGQQVTLSCSPISGHRSVSWYQQTPGQGLQFLFEYFSETQRNKGNFPGRFSGRQFSNSRSEMNVSTLELGDSALYLCASSWTGLAVQETQYFGPGTRLLVL.

The gene calls are TRBV5-1 and TRBJ2-7, with 8 bases that match TRBD1. V lost 4 bases and J lost 4; bases outside the gene matches: 7. Per the germline V gene, CDR1 is SGHRS and CDR2 is YFSETQ. The CDR3 is made up of 14 amino acids. DNA of the CDR3: TGCGCCAGCAGCCGGGGACAGGCGTCTTACGAGCAGTACTTC. Residues: CASSRGQASYEQYF. Based on the CDR3 plus reference TRBV5-1 and TRBJ2-7, the full variable domain is KAGVTQTPRYLIKTRGQQVTLSCSPISGHRSVSWYQQTPGQGLQFLFEYFSETQRNKGNFPGRFSGRQFSNSRSEMNVSTLELGDSALYLCASSRGQASYEQYFGPGTRLTVT.

The genes are TRBV5-8 and TRBJ2-7; unclear D gene. This CDR3 has 14 amino acids. With 1 base removed from V and 9 bases from J, the gap between germline ends came to 17 bases. Per germline, CDR1 SGHTS and CDR2 YDEGEE. This chain's CDR3 is CASSLRTDPFGQYF. CDR3 coding DNA: TGTGCCAGCAGCTTGCGCACAGATCCCTTCGGGCAGTACTTC.

This chain connects TRBV10-3 to TRBJ2-7; possible D gene TRBD2, 5 bases. This CDR3 region has 15 residues. The V and J ends lost 0 bases and 2 bases respectively, with 11 bases between them. CDR1 is ENHRY and CDR2 is SYGVKD in the germline V gene. CDR3 in DNA: TGTGCCATCAGTGAGTCATTGACGGGGACCTACGAGCAGTACTTC. This sequence encodes CAISESLTGTYEQYF.

The chain combines TRBV30 with TRBJ2-2; 9 nucleotides line up with TRBD2. V was pared by 0 bases and J by 5 bases, with 7 bases of the junction left unmatched. CDR3 length: 16 amino acids. The germline V gene has CDR1 GTSNPN and CDR2 SVGIG (reference sequence). The CDR3 DNA reads as TGTGCCTGGAGTGTCGAAGCGGGGGGCTTTACCGGGGAGCTGTTTTTT. It translates to CAWSVEAGGFTGELFF. The variable domain in full, completed from reference TRBV30 and TRBJ2-2, reads SQTIHQWPATLVQPVGSPLSLECTVEGTSNPNLYWYRQAAGRGLQLLFYSVGIGQISSEVPQNLSASRPQDRQFILSSKKLLLSDSGFYLCAWSVEAGGFTGELFFGEGSRLTVL.

Remarks on this clone: The sample contains more than one DNA sequence encoding this CDR3. The chain uses TRBV5-1 and TRBJ2-7; TRBD1 is a possible D gene (6 bases). The CDR3 is 13 residues long. V lost 4 bases and J 4 bases, leaving 12 bases between the germline ends. Germline assignment: CDR1 SGHRS and CDR2 YFSETQ. This CDR3 reads CASSLDSLYEQYF. The CDR3 nucleotides are TGCGCCAGCAGCCTGGACAGCCTTTACGAGCAGTACTTC.

This clone was picked up one time. Here the CDR3 DNA reads TGTGCCACCAGTGTTAGCGGGAGCACAGATACGCAGTATTTT. Translating it yields CATSVSGSTDTQYF. The chain is built from TRBV24-1 and TRBJ2-3; 7 bases align to TRBD2. The junction had 1 base not matched to a gene; V was cut back by 5 bases and J by 0 bases. This CDR3 spans 14 amino acids. Germline V gene data show CDR1 as KGHDR and CDR2 as SFDVKD.

J is TRBJ1-3 and V is TRBV30; unclear D gene. Between the trimmed V and J ends, which lost 4 bases and 3 bases, there was a span of 7 bases. CDR1 GTSNPN and CDR2 SVGIG come from the germline V gene (reference sequence). CDR3 length equals 12 residues. The CDR3 DNA is TGTGCCTGGACGGGGTTTGGAAACACCATATATTTT. This codes for CAWTGFGNTIYF.

This sequence joins TRBV4-3 and TRBJ1-2; D is perhaps TRBD1 (5 bases). CDR1 and CDR2 from the germline V gene are LGHNA and YSLEER. V was shortened by 0 bases and J by 0 bases, with 8 bases between the two germline ends. This CDR3 has 15 residues. The CDR3: CASSQETVTNYGYTF. CDR3 sequence (DNA): TGCGCCAGCAGCCAAGAGACAGTTACTAACTATGGCTACACCTTC.

The V call is TRBV7-2, the J call TRBJ2-7, with no clear D. This CDR3 contains 13 residues. The germline CDR1 and CDR2 sequences are SGHTA and FQGNSA. With 7 bases removed from V and 5 bases from J, the gap between germline ends came to 15 bases. In DNA form, the CDR3 reads TGTGCCAGCACCCCTACGGGTGACCACGAGCAGTACTTC. Protein sequence: CASTPTGDHEQYF.

This clone was observed a few times. V and J are TRBV3-1 (or the pseudogene TRBV3-2) and TRBJ1-5; weak D call: TRBD1 (5 bases). Trimming cost V 1 base and J 8 bases, with 12 bases left between them. The CDR3 sequence is 14 residues long. Germline CDR1 is LGHDT and CDR2 is YNNKEL (reference sequence). The CDR3 nucleotides read TGTGCCAGCAGCCAAGCTCGGGGGATGGAGCCCCAGCATTTT. Its translation: CASSQARGMEPQHF.

The genes are TRBV29-1 and TRBJ1-2, with a possible D match to TRBD1 (5 bases). V dropped 6 bases and J dropped 3 bases, with 14 bases sitting between them. This CDR3 is 13 amino acids long. Looked up from germline, CDR1 is SQVTM and CDR2 is ANQGSEA. CDR3 sequence: CSVLSGFDYGYTF. In DNA form, the CDR3 reads TGCAGCGTCCTCTCAGGGTTCGACTATGGCTACACCTTC.

Points on this clone: The identical CDR3 is also encoded by other nucleotide sequences in the sample. This chain links TRBV5-1 with TRBJ1-2; D gene ambiguous. The length of the CDR3 is 12 residues. V shed 1 base and J shed 5 bases, with 6 bases lying between them. Germline V CDR1 and CDR2: SGHRS, YFSETQ. DNA for the CDR3: TGCGCCAGCAGCTTGCCCGGGTATGGCTACACCTTC. It codes for CASSLPGYGYTF.

This chain connects TRBV2 to TRBJ2-3, with TRBD2 as a possible D gene (5 bases). Germline loops: CDR1 SNHLY, CDR2 FYNNEI. The CDR3 runs 12 residues. V was trimmed by 8 bases and J by 1 base, leaving 7 bases between them. CDR3 nucleotides: TGTGCCAGCTCCGGGGGCACAGATACGCAGTATTTT. Protein sequence: CASSGGTDTQYF.

This chain links TRBV6-2 or TRBV6-3 with TRBJ2-7; tentative D call: TRBD2 (6 bases). Looked up from germline, CDR1 is MNHEY and CDR2 is SVGEGT. This CDR3 is 15 amino acids long. V was pared by 2 bases and J by 7 bases, with 18 bases between. The CDR3 DNA is TGTGCCAGCAGTTACATCCTCACTAGCCGGCGGGAGCAGTACTTC. Amino acids: CASSYILTSRREQYF.

The chain employs TRBV19 and TRBJ2-5; D is possibly TRBD1 (5 bases). The germline V and J ends were trimmed by 3 bases and 7 bases, with 15 bases remaining between them. This CDR3 contains 14 residues. Looked up from germline, CDR1 is LNHDA and CDR2 is SQIVND (reference sequence). The CDR3 spells CASSMGRVQGTQYF. The CDR3 nucleotides read TGTGCCAGTAGTATGGGCAGGGTGCAGGGGACCCAGTACTTC.

The chain is built from TRBV29-1 and TRBJ1-2; possibly TRBD1 for D (5 bases). Germline V CDR1 and CDR2: SQVTM, ANQGSEA. V dropped 7 bases and J dropped 4 bases, with 13 bases sitting between them. This CDR3 region has 12 residues. The CDR3 DNA follows: TGCAGCGCTGTTGGGAGGGGCTATGGCTACACCTTC. Its protein product is CSAVGRGYGYTF.

This clone was counted once. The chain is built from TRBV6-1 and TRBJ2-1; 10 bases match TRBD2. The CDR3 is 14 amino acids. The ends lost 3 bases at V and 6 bases at J; junction bases unmatched: 2. CDR1 is MNHNS, CDR2 SASEGT, per germline. In DNA, the CDR3 is TGTGCCAGCAGTGACACTAGCGGGGTCAATGAGCAGTTCTTC. As protein: CASSDTSGVNEQFF.

This chain joins TRBV5-1 and TRBJ2-2, with 12 bases lining up with TRBD2. The CDR3 loop spans 16 amino acids. The J segment lost 5 bases and the V segment lost 4 bases, leaving 6 bases of the junction unmatched. Germline values: CDR1 SGHRS, CDR2 YFSETQ. CDR3: CASSQTSGGETGELFF. Here the CDR3 DNA reads TGCGCCAGCAGCCAGACTAGCGGGGGAGAAACCGGGGAGCTGTTTTTT.

The rearrangement joins TRBV24-1 to TRBJ2-7; D unresolved. The CDR3 has 12 amino acids. V gave up 9 bases and J gave up 3 bases, with 11 bases separating them. Germline V lookup: CDR1 KGHDR, CDR2 SFDVKD. In DNA, the CDR3 is TGTGCCACCTCTCGTTCGGGCTACGAGCAGTACTTC. It codes for CATSRSGYEQYF.

The chain carries TRBV3-1 (or the pseudogene TRBV3-2) and TRBJ2-7, with TRBD1 as a possible D gene (6 bases). The germline V gene encodes CDR1 LGHDT and CDR2 YNNKEL (reference sequence). The CDR3 covers 15 residues. The germline V and J ends were trimmed by 3 bases and 0 bases, with 12 bases remaining between them. The CDR3, as DNA: TGTGCCAGCAGCCATCTGACAGGAGACTCCTACGAGCAGTACTTC. Its protein is CASSHLTGDSYEQYF.

This clone was counted between two and nine times. The chain joins TRBV5-6 to TRBJ2-7, with a possible D match to TRBD1 (6 bases). This CDR3 contains 16 residues. Germline V gives CDR1 SGHDT, CDR2 YYEEEE. Trimming pared 1 base from V and 0 bases from J, leaving 14 bases between. The CDR3 protein is CASSLYYRESSYEQYF. DNA for the CDR3: TGTGCCAGCAGCTTGTATTACAGGGAGAGCTCCTACGAGCAGTACTTC.

The rearrangement uses TRBV10-3 and TRBJ1-4; D is perhaps TRBD1 (5 bases). Germline assignment: CDR1 ENHRY and CDR2 SYGVKD. V was pared by 3 bases and J by 6 bases, with 11 bases between. There are 14 residues in the CDR3. CDR3 sequence: CAISDRVNDEKLFF. The CDR3 nucleotides are TGTGCCATCAGTGACAGGGTGAATGATGAAAAACTGTTTTTT.

The chain is built from TRBV11-2 and TRBJ2-3, with D tentatively TRBD2 (5 bases). Trimming removed 3 bases from V and 6 bases from J, with 10 bases in between. This CDR3 spans 13 amino acids. CDR1 is SGHAT, CDR2 FQNNGV, per germline. For the CDR3, the DNA is TGTGCCAGCAGCTTGATCGGGGTCGATACGCAGTATTTT. It yields the protein CASSLIGVDTQYF.

The sample holds one count of this clone. This chain links TRBV4-2 with TRBJ2-3; 11 positions match TRBD2. V gave up 1 base and J gave up 6 bases; unmatched junction bases: 6. This CDR3 comprises 16 residues. Germline CDR1 LGHNA, CDR2 YNFKEQ. In DNA, the CDR3 is TGTGCCAGCAGCCAAGCTGGGACTAGCGGAGGGGATACGCAGTATTTT. Protein product: CASSQAGTSGGDTQYF.